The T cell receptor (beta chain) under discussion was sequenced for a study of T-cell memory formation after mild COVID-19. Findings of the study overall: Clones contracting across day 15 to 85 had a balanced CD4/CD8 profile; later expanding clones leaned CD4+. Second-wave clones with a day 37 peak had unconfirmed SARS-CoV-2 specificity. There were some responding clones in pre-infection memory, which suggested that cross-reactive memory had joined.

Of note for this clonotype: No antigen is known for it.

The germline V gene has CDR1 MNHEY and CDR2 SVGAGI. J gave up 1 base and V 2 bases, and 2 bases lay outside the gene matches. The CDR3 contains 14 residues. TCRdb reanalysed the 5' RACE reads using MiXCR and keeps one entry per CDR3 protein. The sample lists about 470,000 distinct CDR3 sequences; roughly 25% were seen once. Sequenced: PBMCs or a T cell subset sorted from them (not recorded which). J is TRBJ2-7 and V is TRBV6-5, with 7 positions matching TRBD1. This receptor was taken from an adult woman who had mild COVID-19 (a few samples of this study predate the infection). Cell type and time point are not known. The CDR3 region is CASSYLQGSYEQYF. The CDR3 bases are TGTGCCAGCAGTTACCTACAGGGGTCCTACGAGCAGTACTTC.